A single sample gave rise to the 13 T cell receptor beta chains below, sequenced in a study of blood T cell repertoires in COVID-19. Using immunoSEQ multiplex PCR, the repertoire was profiled, and TCRdb retains in-frame clones only, with some absent. The table has a few hundred thousand clones, approximately 82% seen once. The sample was PBMCs or T cells enriched from blood (not recorded which). These receptor sequences come from a man in his forties or fifties who had been exposed to COVID-19.

CDR3 sequence (DNA): TGTGCCAGCAGCTCCCGGGACAGGAGACTCAATGAGCAGTTCTTC. This sequence encodes CASSSRDRRLNEQFF. The chain carries TRBV7-8 and TRBJ2-1; 8 bases match TRBD1. The V and J ends lost 4 bases and 6 bases, in that order; junction bases with no gene match: 8. Per germline, CDR1 SGHVS and CDR2 FQNEAQ. The CDR3 spans 15 residues.

CDR3 residues: CASSQDSPTGLDEQYF. In DNA, the CDR3 is TGCGCCAGCAGCCAAGATTCCCCAACAGGGCTTGACGAGCAGTACTTC. The V call is TRBV4-1, the J call TRBJ2-7, with D possibly TRBD1 on 6 matching bases. Germline CDR1 and CDR2: MGHRA and YSYEKL. This CDR3 region has 16 residues. V was shortened by 0 bases and J by 5 bases, with 17 bases between the two germline ends.

The chain uses TRBV19 and TRBJ2-7; TRBD1 agrees at 7 bases. Per germline, CDR1 LNHDA and CDR2 SQIVND (reference sequence). J gave up 3 bases and V 4 bases, and 6 bases lay outside the gene matches. The CDR3 loop spans 14 amino acids. The CDR3 reads CASSTGTANYEQYF. For the CDR3, the DNA is TGTGCCAGTAGTACTGGGACAGCGAACTACGAGCAGTACTTC.

The V call is TRBV10-1, the J call TRBJ1-5; D gene ambiguous. The CDR3 totals 12 residues. Germline V lookup: CDR1 WNHNN, CDR2 SYGVQD (reference sequence). V was clipped by 2 bases and J by 7 bases, with 6 bases between them. CDR3 DNA sequence: TGCGCCAGCAGTGAGGACTTACAGCCCCAGCATTTT. It translates to CASSEDLQPQHF.

This clone came up once. One end of the junction varies from germline; a read error may be responsible. The chain joins TRBV12-5 to TRBJ1-3; D gene uncertain. Per the germline V gene, CDR1 is LGHNT and CDR2 is FRNRAP. CDR3 size: 13 residues. The CDR3 region has the DNA TGTGCTAGTGGTTTGGTAGGAGAACGGAAGTTGGCGTTT. It codes for CASGLVGERKLAF.

The CDR3 protein is CAHSREPRGEQFF. CDR3 DNA: TGTGCCCACTCCCGGGAGCCCCGGGGTGAGCAGTTCTTC. The chain has TRBV19 and TRBJ2-1, with a possible D match to TRBD2 (6 bases). Trimming pared 11 bases from V and 9 bases from J, leaving 20 bases between. The CDR3 has 13 amino acids. Per germline, CDR1 LNHDA and CDR2 SQIVND (reference sequence).

V gene TRBV10-3 combines with J gene TRBJ2-6; D might be TRBD2 (6 bases). V dropped 4 bases and J dropped 0 bases, with 13 bases sitting between them. CDR3 length equals 17 residues. Germline lookup yields CDR1 ENHRY and CDR2 SYGVKD. The CDR3 coding sequence is TGTGCCATCAGTGCCGGGACTTTAGCCTCTGGGGCCAACGTCCTGACTTTC. Encoded protein: CAISAGTLASGANVLTF.

This chain connects TRBV15 to TRBJ1-5; D not certain. This CDR3 is 13 amino acids long. Per the germline V gene, CDR1 is LNHNV and CDR2 is YYDKDF (reference sequence). Trimming pared 1 base from V and 8 bases from J, leaving 9 bases between. The CDR3, as DNA: TGTGCCACCAGCAGAGCCCAGAGGGAGCCCCAGCATTTT. This gives the protein CATSRAQREPQHF.

The CDR3 is CASAGENTEAFF. In DNA, the CDR3 is TGTGCCAGTGCCGGGGAGAACACTGAAGCTTTCTTT. This chain links TRBV19 with TRBJ1-1; no firm D call. Germline-derived CDR1 and CDR2 are LNHDA and SQIVND (reference sequence). The V end was cut by 8 bases, the J end by 1 base, with 8 bases between. The CDR3 contains 12 residues.

The CDR3 sequence is CASSFAAGVSTDTQYF. CDR3 nucleotide sequence: TGTGCCAGCAGTTTTGCAGCGGGGGTGAGCACAGATACGCAGTATTTT. The chain recombines TRBV27 with TRBJ2-3, with TRBD2 matching 8 bases. This CDR3 comprises 16 residues. V was clipped by 3 bases and J by 0 bases; unmatched bases: 5. Germline CDR1 is MNHEY and CDR2 is SMNVEV (reference sequence).

The chain links TRBV14 to TRBJ2-1; possible D gene TRBD2, 5 bases. The V end was cut by 2 bases, the J end by 0 bases, with 14 bases between. The length of the CDR3 is 17 residues. Germline V gives CDR1 SGHDN, CDR2 FVKESK. CDR3 DNA: TGTGCCAGCAGCCAACCCTTCCGGACTTACTCCTACAATGAGCAGTTCTTC. It yields the protein CASSQPFRTYSYNEQFF.

J is TRBJ2-7 and V is TRBV13, with D hard to call. Looked up from germline, CDR1 is PRHDT and CDR2 is FYEKMQ (reference sequence). The CDR3 has 11 amino acids. V dropped 4 bases and J dropped 1 base, with 2 bases sitting between them. This chain's CDR3 is CASSSSYEQYF. The CDR3 DNA follows: TGTGCCAGCAGCTCATCCTACGAGCAGTACTTC.

The chain has TRBV13 and TRBJ1-6; D possibly corresponds to TRBD1 (5 bases). Germline lookup yields CDR1 PRHDT and CDR2 FYEKMQ (reference sequence). The CDR3 consists of 14 residues. The V and J ends lost 8 bases and 7 bases respectively, with 15 bases between them. CDR3 amino acids: CASVDGQGNSPLHF. Here the CDR3 DNA reads TGTGCCAGCGTTGACGGACAAGGGAATTCACCCCTCCACTTT. The complete variable domain, with remaining parts taken from reference TRBV13 and TRBJ1-6, reads AAGVIQSPRHLIKEKRETATLKCYPIPRHDTVYWYQQGPGQDPQFLISFYEKMQSDKGSIPDRFSAQQFSDYHSELNMSSLELGDSALYFCASVDGQGNSPLHFGNGTRLTVT.